This T cell receptor beta chain comes out of a study of lymphopenia after photon versus proton radiotherapy. Trimming shortened V by 4 bases and J by 0 bases, and 5 bases separated the two germline ends. The germline CDR1 and CDR2 sequences are SEHNR and FQNEAQ (reference sequence). CDR3 length: 13 amino acids. Only in-frame clones appear in the TCRdb table, and some are missing; sequencing was by immunoSEQ multiplex PCR. The sample shows approximately 50,000 clones, around 82% of them seen only once. The chain links TRBV7-9 to TRBJ2-3; no reliable D call. The material sequenced was peripheral blood, taken from a patient treated with photon-based radiotherapy. The source of this sequence is a man aged 45-65 years with gastric cancer. The CDR3 DNA is TGTGCCAGCAGCTCGGACAGCACAGATACGCAGTATTTT. This sequence encodes CASSSDSTDTQYF.